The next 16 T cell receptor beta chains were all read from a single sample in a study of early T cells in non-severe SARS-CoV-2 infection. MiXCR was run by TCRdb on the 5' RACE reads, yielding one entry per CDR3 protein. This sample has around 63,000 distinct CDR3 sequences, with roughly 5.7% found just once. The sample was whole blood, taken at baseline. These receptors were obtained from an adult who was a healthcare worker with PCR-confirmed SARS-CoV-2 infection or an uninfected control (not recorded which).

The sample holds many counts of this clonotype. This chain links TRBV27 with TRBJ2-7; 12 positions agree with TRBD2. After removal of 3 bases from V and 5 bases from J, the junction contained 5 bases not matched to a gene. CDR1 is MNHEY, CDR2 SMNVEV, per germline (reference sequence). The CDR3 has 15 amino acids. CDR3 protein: CASSLTSGSFHEQYF. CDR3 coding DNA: TGTGCCAGCAGTTTGACTAGCGGGAGCTTCCACGAGCAGTACTTC.

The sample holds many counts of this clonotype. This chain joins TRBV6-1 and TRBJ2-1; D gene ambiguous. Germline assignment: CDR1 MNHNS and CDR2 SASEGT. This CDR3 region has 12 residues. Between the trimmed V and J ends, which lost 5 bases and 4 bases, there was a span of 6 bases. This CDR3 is CASSLLYNEQFF. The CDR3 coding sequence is TGTGCCAGCAGTCTCCTTTACAATGAGCAGTTCTTC.

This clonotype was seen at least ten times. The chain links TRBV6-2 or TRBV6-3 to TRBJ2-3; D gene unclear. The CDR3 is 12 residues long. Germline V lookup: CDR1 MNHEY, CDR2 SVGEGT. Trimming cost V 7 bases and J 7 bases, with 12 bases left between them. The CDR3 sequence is CASNIFGNTQYF. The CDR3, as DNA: TGTGCCAGCAATATATTCGGAAATACGCAGTATTTT.

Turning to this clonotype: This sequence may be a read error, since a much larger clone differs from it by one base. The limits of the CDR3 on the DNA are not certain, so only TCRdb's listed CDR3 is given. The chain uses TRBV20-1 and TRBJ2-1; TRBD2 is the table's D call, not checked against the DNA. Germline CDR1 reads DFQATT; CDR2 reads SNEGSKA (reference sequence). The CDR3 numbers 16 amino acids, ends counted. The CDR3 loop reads CSVVPTSAYSCNEQFF.

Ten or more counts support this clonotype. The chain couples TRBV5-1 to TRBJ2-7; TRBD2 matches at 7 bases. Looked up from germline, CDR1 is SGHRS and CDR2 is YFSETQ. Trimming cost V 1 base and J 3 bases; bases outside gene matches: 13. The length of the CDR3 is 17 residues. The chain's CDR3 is CASSLSNSGHSFYEQYF. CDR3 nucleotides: TGCGCCAGCAGCTTGTCGAATAGCGGGCACTCTTTCTACGAGCAGTACTTC.

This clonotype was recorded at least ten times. Here the CDR3 reads CASSEARLAGGPSTDTQYF. For the CDR3, the DNA is TGTGCCAGCAGTGAAGCCCGACTAGCGGGAGGGCCGAGCACAGATACGCAGTATTTT. This sequence joins TRBV6-1 and TRBJ2-3; 14 bases align to TRBD2. Trimming at V came to 0 bases and at J to 0 bases, leaving 5 bases not matched to a gene. Germline CDR1 reads MNHNS; CDR2 reads SASEGT. The CDR3 runs to 19 residues.

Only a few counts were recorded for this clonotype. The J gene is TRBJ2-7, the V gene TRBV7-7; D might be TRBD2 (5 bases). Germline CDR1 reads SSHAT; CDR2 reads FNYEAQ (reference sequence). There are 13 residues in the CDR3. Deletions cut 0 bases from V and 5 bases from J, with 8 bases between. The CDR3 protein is CASSLAERDEQYF. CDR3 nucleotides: TGTGCCAGCAGCTTAGCGGAGAGGGACGAGCAGTACTTC.

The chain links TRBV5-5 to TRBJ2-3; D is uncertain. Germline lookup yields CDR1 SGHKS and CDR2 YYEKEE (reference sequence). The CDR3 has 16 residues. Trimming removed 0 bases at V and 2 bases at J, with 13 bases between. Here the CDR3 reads CASSLVPLTFTDTQYF. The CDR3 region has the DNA TGTGCCAGCAGCTTGGTCCCCCTTACTTTCACAGATACGCAGTATTTT.

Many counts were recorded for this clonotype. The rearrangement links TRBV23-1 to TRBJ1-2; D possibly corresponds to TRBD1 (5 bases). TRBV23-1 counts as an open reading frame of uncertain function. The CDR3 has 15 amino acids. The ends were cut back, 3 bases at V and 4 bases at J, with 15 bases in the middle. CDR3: CASSQSRAIIYGYTF. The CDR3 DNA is TGCGCCAGCAGTCAGTCCAGGGCGATCATCTATGGCTACACCTTC.

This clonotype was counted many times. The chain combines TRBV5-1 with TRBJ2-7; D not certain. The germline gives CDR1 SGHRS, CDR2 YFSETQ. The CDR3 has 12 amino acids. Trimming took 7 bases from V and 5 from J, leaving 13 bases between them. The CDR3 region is CASGAVPDEQYF. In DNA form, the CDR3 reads TGCGCCAGCGGCGCCGTGCCGGACGAGCAGTACTTC.

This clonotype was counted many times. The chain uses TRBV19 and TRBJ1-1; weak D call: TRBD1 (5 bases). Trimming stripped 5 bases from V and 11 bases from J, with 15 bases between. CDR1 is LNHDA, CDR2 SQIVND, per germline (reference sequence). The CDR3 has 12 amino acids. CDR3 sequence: CASSPSAGRAFF. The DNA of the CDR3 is TGTGCCAGTAGTCCGTCTGCGGGGCGCGCTTTCTTT.

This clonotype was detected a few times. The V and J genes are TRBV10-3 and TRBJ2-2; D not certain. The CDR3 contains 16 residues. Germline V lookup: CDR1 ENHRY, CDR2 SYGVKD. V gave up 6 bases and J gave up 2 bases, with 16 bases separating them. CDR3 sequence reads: CAIRVIGILNTGELFF. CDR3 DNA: TGTGCCATCAGAGTAATAGGGATTCTCAACACCGGGGAGCTGTTTTTT.

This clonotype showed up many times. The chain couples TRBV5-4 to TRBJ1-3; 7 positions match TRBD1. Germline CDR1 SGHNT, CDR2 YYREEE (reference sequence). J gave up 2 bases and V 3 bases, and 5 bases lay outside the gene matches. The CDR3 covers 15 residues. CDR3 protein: CASSYTGVAGNTIYF. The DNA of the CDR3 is TGTGCCAGCAGCTATACAGGGGTGGCTGGAAACACCATATATTTT.

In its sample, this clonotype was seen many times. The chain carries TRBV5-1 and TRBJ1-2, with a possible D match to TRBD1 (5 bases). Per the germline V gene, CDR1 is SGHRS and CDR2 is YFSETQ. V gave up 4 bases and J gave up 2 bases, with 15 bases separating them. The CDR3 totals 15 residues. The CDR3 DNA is TGCGCCAGCAGCCCCACCGCGGGGGGGAACTATGGCTACACCTTC. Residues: CASSPTAGGNYGYTF.

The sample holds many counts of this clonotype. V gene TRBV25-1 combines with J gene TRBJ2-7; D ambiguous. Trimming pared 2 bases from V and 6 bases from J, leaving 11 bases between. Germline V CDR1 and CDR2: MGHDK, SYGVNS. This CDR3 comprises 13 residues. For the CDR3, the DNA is TGTGCCAGCAGTGAAAGACAATTGGGCGAGCAGTACTTC. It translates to CASSERQLGEQYF.

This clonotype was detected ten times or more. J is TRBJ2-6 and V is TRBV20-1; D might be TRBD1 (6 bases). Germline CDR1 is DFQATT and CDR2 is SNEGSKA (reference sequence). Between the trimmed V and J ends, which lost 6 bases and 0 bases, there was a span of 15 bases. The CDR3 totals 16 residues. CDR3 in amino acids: CSAGTLSGSGANVLTF. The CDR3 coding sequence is TGCAGTGCCGGGACACTGAGCGGCTCTGGGGCCAACGTCCTGACTTTC.